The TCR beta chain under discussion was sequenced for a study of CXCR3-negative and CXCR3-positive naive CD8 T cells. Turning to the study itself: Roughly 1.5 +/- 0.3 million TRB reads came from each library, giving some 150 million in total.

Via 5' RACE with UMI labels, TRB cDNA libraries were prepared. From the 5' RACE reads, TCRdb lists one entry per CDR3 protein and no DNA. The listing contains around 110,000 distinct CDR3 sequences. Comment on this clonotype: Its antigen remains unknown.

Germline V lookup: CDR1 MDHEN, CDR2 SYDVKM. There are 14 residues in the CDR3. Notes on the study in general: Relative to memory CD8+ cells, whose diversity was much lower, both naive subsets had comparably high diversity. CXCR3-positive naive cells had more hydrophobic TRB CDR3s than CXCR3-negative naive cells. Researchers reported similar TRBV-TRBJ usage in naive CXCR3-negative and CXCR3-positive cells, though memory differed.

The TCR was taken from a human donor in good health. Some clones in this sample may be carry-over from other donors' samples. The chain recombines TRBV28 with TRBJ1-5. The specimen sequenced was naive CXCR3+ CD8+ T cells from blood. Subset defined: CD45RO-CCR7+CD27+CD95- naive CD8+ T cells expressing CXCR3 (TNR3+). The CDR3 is CASSKVPGNQPQHF.